This passage covers 18 T cell receptor beta chains from one sample sequenced in a study of T cells in Graves' hyperthyroidism and ophthalmopathy. There were TCR beta CDR3 regions amplified from RNA transcripts. The primer set for the first-round RT-PCR of the TCR CDR3 was HTBI. One entry per CDR3 protein results from TCRdb running MiXCR on the multiplex PCR reads. The data contain hundreds of thousands of distinct CDR3 sequences, around 13% of them singletons. The sequencing sample was made of blood. Receptors originate from a woman under 30 with Graves' hyperthyroidism.

This clonotype occurred many times. This chain connects TRBV6-1 to TRBJ2-7; D unresolved. CDR1 and CDR2 (germline): MNHNS, SASEGT. CDR3 length: 14 residues. V lost 6 bases and J 0 bases, leaving 12 bases between the germline ends. CDR3 in DNA: TGTGCCAGCAGCATGGGCGGCTACTCCTACGAGCAGTACTTC. Its protein is CASSMGGYSYEQYF.

The chain recombines TRBV14 with TRBJ2-1, with 11 bases aligning to TRBD2. CDR3 length equals 15 residues. Germline assignment: CDR1 SGHDN and CDR2 FVKESK. V was pared by 4 bases and J by 7 bases, with 6 bases of the junction left unmatched. The CDR3 region is CASSRSGRAWNEQFF. The CDR3 DNA is TGTGCCAGCAGCCGTAGCGGGAGGGCGTGGAATGAGCAGTTCTTC. Complete variable domain (other parts from reference TRBV14 and TRBJ2-1): EAGVTQFPSHSVIEKGQTVTLRCDPISGHDNLYWYRRVMGKEIKFLLHFVKESKQDESGMPNNRFLAERTGGTYSTLKVQPAELEDSGVYFCASSRSGRAWNEQFFGPGTRLTVL.

This clonotype was found many times. The chain has TRBV28 and TRBJ2-5; 7 bases line up with TRBD2. The trim removed 3 bases at V and 4 bases at J, leaving 8 bases unmatched. Germline-derived CDR1 and CDR2 are MDHEN and SYDVKM. This CDR3 region has 15 residues. CDR3 nucleotide sequence: TGTGCCAGCAGTTTTGTGGGGAGGGGAGGAGAGACCCAGTACTTC. Translated: CASSFVGRGGETQYF.

This clonotype was counted many times. The rearrangement joins TRBV11-2 to TRBJ2-3, with TRBD2 identical over 9 bases. Germline trimming cut 1 base from V and 6 bases from J; bases unmatched to any gene: 5. This CDR3 comprises 15 residues. The germline V gene encodes CDR1 SGHAT and CDR2 FQNNGV. The CDR3 protein is CASSLGGRAWDTQYF. The CDR3 DNA reads TGTGCCAGCAGCTTAGGCGGGAGGGCCTGGGATACGCAGTATTTT.

This clonotype has a count of ten or more. The CDR3 loop reads CASSLESSHFYEQYF. CDR3 nucleotide sequence: TGCGCCAGCAGCCTCGAATCCTCCCATTTCTACGAGCAGTACTTC. V is TRBV4-1 and J is TRBJ2-7; the D is unclear. V lost 4 bases, J lost 3 bases, and 16 bases lay in between. The CDR3 runs to 15 residues. Germline assignment: CDR1 MGHRA and CDR2 YSYEKL.

This clonotype was observed a single time. V gene TRBV6-2 or TRBV6-3 combines with J gene TRBJ2-1, with D possibly TRBD1 on 6 matching bases. CDR3 length: 16 residues. The ends were cut back, 2 bases at V and 5 bases at J, with 16 bases in the middle. CDR1 and CDR2 from the germline V gene are MNHEY and SVGEGT. The CDR3 DNA reads TGTGCCAGCAGTTACCTGGTTGCCAGGGGAGACAATGAGCAGTTCTTC. Translation gives CASSYLVARGDNEQFF.

This clonotype showed up just a few times. The CDR3 nucleotides read TGTGCCAGCAGCAAAGGCGATTTTGCCGGTCTTAAGTCGAATACGCAGTATTTT. The encoded protein is CASSKGDFAGLKSNTQYF. This chain connects TRBV11-2 to TRBJ2-3; the D is unclear. The CDR3 totals 18 residues. Germline V gives CDR1 SGHAT, CDR2 FQNNGV. V was pared by 5 bases and J by 7 bases, with 28 bases between.

This clonotype has a count of ten or more. This sequence joins TRBV2 and TRBJ1-2, with unresolved D. V shed 8 bases and J shed 5 bases, with 9 bases lying between them. CDR1 is SNHLY and CDR2 is FYNNEI in the germline V gene. The CDR3 runs 11 residues. Here the CDR3 DNA reads TGTGCCAGCCCGGCGGAATATGGCTACACCTTC. This codes for CASPAEYGYTF.

This chain connects TRBV6-2 or TRBV6-3 to TRBJ2-1; possible D gene TRBD2, 5 bases. Trimming shortened V by 5 bases and J by 10 bases, and 12 bases separated the two germline ends. This CDR3 comprises 12 residues. Germline V lookup: CDR1 MNHEY, CDR2 SVGEGT. In DNA, the CDR3 is TGTGCCAGCAGTCGGCCTAGCAGGGAGCAGTTCTTC. Its protein is CASSRPSREQFF.

There are many counts of this clonotype. The gene calls are TRBV20-1 and TRBJ2-1, with TRBD2 identical over 9 bases. Germline V lookup: CDR1 DFQATT, CDR2 SNEGSKA (reference sequence). V lost 5 bases to trimming and J lost 0 bases; unmatched junction nucleotides: 5. The CDR3 has 15 amino acids. CDR3 amino acids: CSAPGLAVSYNEQFF. The CDR3 nucleotides read TGCAGTGCTCCGGGACTAGCCGTCTCCTACAATGAGCAGTTCTTC.

Only a few counts were recorded for this clonotype. CDR3 region: CASIRVFPYEQYF. The CDR3 DNA follows: TGTGCCAGCATCCGGGTATTCCCATACGAGCAGTACTTC. This chain joins TRBV28 and TRBJ2-7; no clear D gene. CDR3 length equals 13 residues. Germline V gene sequence: CDR1 MDHEN, CDR2 SYDVKM. Trimming took off 7 bases at V and 4 bases at J, with 14 bases between the two ends.

This clonotype has a handful of counts. The V and J genes are TRBV7-8 and TRBJ2-1, with D hard to call. Germline CDR1 and CDR2: SGHVS and FQNEAQ. The CDR3 length is 15 residues. V lost 4 bases, J lost 2 bases, and 12 bases lay in between. CDR3 coding DNA: TGTGCCAGCAGCTACCCCCCCCTGACCTACAATGAGCAGTTCTTC. Encoded protein: CASSYPPLTYNEQFF.

In this sample, this clonotype turned up many times. The rearrangement joins TRBV7-2 to TRBJ2-1, with D unresolved. There are 15 residues in the CDR3. Germline values: CDR1 SGHTA, CDR2 FQGNSA. Trimming removed 0 bases from V and 6 bases from J, with 12 bases in between. CDR3 sequence (DNA): TGTGCCAGCAGCTTAGCGCGGTCAAGGATCAATGAGCAGTTCTTC. Translation: CASSLARSRINEQFF.

This clonotype was counted ten times or more. The chain is built from TRBV30 and TRBJ2-1, with D tentatively TRBD2 (6 bases). The germline V gene has CDR1 GTSNPN and CDR2 SVGIG (reference sequence). The V gene lost 3 bases and the J gene lost 0 bases, with 6 bases spanning the gap. The CDR3 consists of 13 residues. The CDR3 reads CAWRTSSYNEQFF. CDR3 nucleotide sequence: TGTGCCTGGAGGACTAGCTCCTACAATGAGCAGTTCTTC. Drawing the rest from reference TRBV30 and TRBJ2-1, the complete variable domain is SQTIHQWPATLVQPVGSPLSLECTVEGTSNPNLYWYRQAAGRGLQLLFYSVGIGQISSEVPQNLSASRPQDRQFILSSKKLLLSDSGFYLCAWRTSSYNEQFFGPGTRLTVL.

The CDR3 DNA reads TGTGCCAGCAGACCCAGGGGACTTCCCTACAATGAGCAGTTCTTC. This translates into CASRPRGLPYNEQFF. The chain is built from TRBV12-3 or TRBV12-4 and TRBJ2-1; D tentatively fits TRBD1 or TRBD2 (6 bases each). This CDR3 has 15 amino acids. V shed 6 bases and J shed 2 bases, with 14 bases lying between them.

This clonotype was seen a few times. The chain joins TRBV7-6 to TRBJ1-6, with 7 bases matching TRBD1. Germline CDR1 is SGHVS and CDR2 is FNYEAQ. The CDR3 loop spans 15 amino acids. With V trimmed by 5 bases and J by 3 bases, 4 bases remained unmatched. CDR3 residues: CASSQRQGYNSPLHF. The CDR3 DNA sequence: TGTGCCAGCAGCCAAAGACAGGGCTATAATTCACCCCTCCACTTT.

This clonotype turned up a few times. The rearrangement links TRBV6-4 to TRBJ1-1, with 7 bases matching TRBD1. Germline lookup yields CDR1 MRHNA and CDR2 SNTAGT. Germline trimming cut 4 bases from V and 6 bases from J; bases unmatched to any gene: 5. This CDR3 is built from 13 residues. As DNA, the CDR3 is TGTGCCAGCAGTGGGGAGGGGGCGGCTGAAGCTTTCTTT. Encoded protein: CASSGEGAAEAFF.

The chain has TRBV27 and TRBJ2-2; 10 positions agree with TRBD2. J lost 8 bases, V lost 5 bases, and 8 bases had no gene match. This CDR3 region has 15 residues. Germline-derived CDR1 and CDR2 are MNHEY and SMNVEV (reference sequence). Written as DNA, the CDR3 is TGTGCCAGCAGTCCCCTAGCGGGGGTAGGGGGGGAGCTGTTTTTT. This encodes CASSPLAGVGGELFF.